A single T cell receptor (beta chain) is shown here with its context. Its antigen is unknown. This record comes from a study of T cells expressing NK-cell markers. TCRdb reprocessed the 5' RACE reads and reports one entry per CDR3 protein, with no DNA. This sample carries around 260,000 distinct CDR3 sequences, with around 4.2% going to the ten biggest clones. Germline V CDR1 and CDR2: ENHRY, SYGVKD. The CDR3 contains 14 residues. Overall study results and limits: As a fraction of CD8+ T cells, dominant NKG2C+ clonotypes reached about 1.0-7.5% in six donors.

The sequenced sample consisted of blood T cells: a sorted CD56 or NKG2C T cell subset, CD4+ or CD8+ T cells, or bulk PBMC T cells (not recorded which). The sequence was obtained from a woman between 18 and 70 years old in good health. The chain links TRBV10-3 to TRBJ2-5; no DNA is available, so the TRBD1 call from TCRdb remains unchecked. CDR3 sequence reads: CAISESSGWETQYF.